This T cell receptor beta chain was captured in a study of shared clonotypes between healthy human individuals. Notes on this clone: At the DNA level, this CDR3 is encoded by other sequences in the same sample as well.

On sorted subsets, replicate PCRs used about 180 ng DNA, or about 30,000 T cell genomes. Some clones are missing from TCRdb's copy, which holds only in-frame ones; the method was immunoSEQ multiplex PCR. Altogether 1.6 million or so clones are present, approximately 98.5% being singletons, with the ten largest covering about 0.34%. Sequencing was performed on naive CD4+ T cells sorted from blood. Subset: CD45RA+ positively selected. The source of this sequence is a young man in good health.

The CDR3 here is CASSPRLAGGTGELFF. CDR3 nucleotides: TGTGCCAGCTCACCGAGGCTAGCGGGAGGCACCGGGGAGCTGTTTTTT. The chain employs TRBV18 and TRBJ2-2; 11 nucleotides match TRBD2. The trim removed 3 bases at V and 4 bases at J, leaving 4 bases unmatched. The CDR3 is made up of 16 amino acids. The germline gives CDR1 KGHSH, CDR2 LQKENI.